This T cell receptor (beta chain) derives from a study of identical twins. V dropped 2 bases and J dropped 6 bases, with 10 bases sitting between them. The CDR3 spans 13 residues. Germline-derived CDR1 and CDR2 are WNHNN and SYGVQD (reference sequence). A universal primer site came from template switching; cDNA carried unique molecular identifiers. One entry per CDR3 protein results from TCRdb running MiXCR on the 5' RACE reads. The sample lists hundreds of thousands of distinct CDR3 sequences, roughly 20% occurring once. These data were likewise used in another study, on T cells expressing NK-cell markers. That source reports: Seven sequenced donors out of eight were HCMV-seropositive, one seronegative. Dominant NKG2C+ clonotypes made up roughly 1.0-8% of CD8+ T cells in a handful of donors. The leading position in the CD3+CD56-NKG2C+ fraction of a handful of donors also went to these clonotypes.

The receptor comes from a young woman in good health. The sample comprised PBMCs. The V gene is TRBV10-1, the J gene TRBJ1-1; D is ambiguous. CDR3 sequence (DNA): TGCGCCAGCAGTGAGGGCAGCCTTTCTGAAGCTTTCTTT. Translated, it gives CASSEGSLSEAFF.